This paragraph reports one T cell receptor (beta chain). Template was genomic DNA; TCR beta CDR3 amplified in two multiplex PCR rounds. Primers specific to each TRBV and TRBJ gene were used in first-round PCR. Each CDR3 protein is one row after TCRdb ran MiXCR on the multiplex PCR reads. The top ten clones hold approximately 8.3% of a sample with some 56,000 distinct CDR3 sequences, roughly 29% of them seen once. Patients were uniformly node-negative by CT and PET/CT and had received no prior chemotherapy or radiotherapy, with no other malignancies. These data come from a study of prognosis after radiotherapy for stage I lung cancer. Per the germline V gene, CDR1 is SQVTM and CDR2 is ANQGSEA. The CDR3 totals 15 residues. After removal of 6 bases from V and 2 bases from J, the junction contained 4 bases not matched to a gene.

This sample comprised PBMCs, obtained before or after stereotactic body radiation therapy (not recorded which). The chain couples TRBV29-1 to TRBJ2-6; 10 bases fit TRBD1. The sequence was collected from a donor aged 50 or older with non-small cell lung cancer. For the CDR3, the DNA is TGCAGCGTGGCCGGGACAGGGGCTGGGGCCAACGTCCTGACTTTC. It yields the protein CSVAGTGAGANVLTF.